These 25 T cell receptor beta chains were all obtained from the same sample, sequenced in a study of blood T cells in healthy people across ages. Sample-barcoded 5' priming and a J-beta primer mix drove a second PCR of roughly 7 to 11 cycles. TCRdb re-analysed the 5' RACE reads in MiXCR, keeping a single row per CDR3 protein. The data hold some 750,000 distinct CDR3 sequences, with 22% observed a single time. Sequencing input: blood. Source of these receptors: a man aged 70-80 years in good health.

This clonotype was detected a few times. The chain is built from TRBV9 and TRBJ2-1; D is unresolved. CDR1 and CDR2 (germline): SGDLS, YYNGEE. The CDR3 totals 16 residues. Trimming left V 4 bases short and J 0 bases short, with 14 bases between. The CDR3 DNA sequence: TGTGCCAGCAGCTCGACCCCGTCCAACTCCTACAATGAGCAGTTCTTC. It codes for CASSSTPSNSYNEQFF.

The J gene is TRBJ1-1, the V gene TRBV29-1; 10 bases agree with TRBD1. CDR3 length: 15 residues. Losses at the gene ends were 5 bases for V and 3 bases for J; bases not matched to a gene: 9. CDR1 SQVTM and CDR2 ANQGSEA come from the germline V gene. The CDR3 DNA sequence: TGCAGCGTTCATGAGACAGGGGGCGCGGACACTGAAGCTTTCTTT. This encodes CSVHETGGADTEAFF.

V gene TRBV20-1 combines with J gene TRBJ2-3; unclear D gene. Trimming shortened V by 0 bases and J by 4 bases, and 8 bases separated the two germline ends. Germline assignment: CDR1 DFQATT and CDR2 SNEGSKA (reference sequence). The CDR3 length is 13 residues. The chain's CDR3 is CSARDLEADTQYF. CDR3 bases: TGCAGTGCTAGAGATCTGGAAGCAGATACGCAGTATTTT.

The chain carries TRBV27 and TRBJ1-5; D uncertain. The CDR3 runs 15 residues. CDR1 and CDR2 (germline): MNHEY, SMNVEV (reference sequence). V lost 2 bases to trimming and J lost 11 bases, with 19 bases between them. The CDR3, as DNA: TGTGCCAGCAGTTTAGGTATCATGTCTGTTGAAGCCCAGCATTTT. As protein: CASSLGIMSVEAQHF.

A few counts support this clonotype. V gene TRBV5-1 combines with J gene TRBJ2-3, with unresolved D. V was cut by 5 bases and J by 0 bases, with 7 bases left in between. This CDR3 spans 13 amino acids. CDR1 is SGHRS and CDR2 is YFSETQ in the germline V gene. Written as DNA, the CDR3 is TGCGCCAGCAGTGAACAGAGCACAGATACGCAGTATTTT. The encoded protein is CASSEQSTDTQYF. The entire variable domain, with the rest obtained from reference TRBV5-1 and TRBJ2-3, is as follows: KAGVTQTPRYLIKTRGQQVTLSCSPISGHRSVSWYQQTPGQGLQFLFEYFSETQRNKGNFPGRFSGRQFSNSRSEMNVSTLELGDSALYLCASSEQSTDTQYFGPGTRLTVL.

This clonotype turned up a few times. V usage is TRBV20-1 and J usage is TRBJ2-3; TRBD1 agrees at 12 bases. V gave up 6 bases and J gave up 7 bases; unmatched junction bases: 8. This CDR3 is 14 amino acids long. Germline V gives CDR1 DFQATT, CDR2 SNEGSKA (reference sequence). In DNA, the CDR3 is TGCAGTGCCCCTCAAGGGACAGGGGGCTATACGCAGTATTTT. Its translation: CSAPQGTGGYTQYF.

The chain carries TRBV29-1 and TRBJ2-5; D tentatively reads TRBD1 or TRBD2 (6 bases each). V was clipped by 4 bases and J by 1 base, with 13 bases between them. The germline CDR1 and CDR2 sequences are SQVTM and ANQGSEA. This CDR3 region has 14 residues. Here the CDR3 reads CSVVGGVLQETQYF. The CDR3 region has the DNA TGCAGCGTTGTGGGGGGCGTACTCCAAGAGACCCAGTACTTC. Together with reference TRBV29-1 and TRBJ2-5, the CDR3 gives the full variable domain: SAVISQKPSRDICQRGTSLTIQCQVDSQVTMMFWYRQQPGQSLTLIATANQGSEATYESGFVIDKFPISRPNLTFSTLTVSNMSPEDSSIYLCSVVGGVLQETQYFGPGTRLLVL.

The chain combines TRBV27 with TRBJ1-6, with D perhaps matching TRBD1 (6 bases). Trimming left V 5 bases short and J 8 bases short, with 16 bases between. The V gene's germline CDR1 is MNHEY and CDR2 SMNVEV (reference sequence). This CDR3 region has 15 residues. CDR3 DNA sequence: TGTGCCAGCAGTGCTACAGGGCCCATGGATTCACCCCTCCACTTT. This sequence encodes CASSATGPMDSPLHF.

About this clonotype: Its ends do not fully match the called genes, so a read error is possible. V and J are TRBV12-3 or TRBV12-4 and TRBJ1-4, with D possibly being TRBD1 (6 bases). The CDR3 spans 14 residues. CDR3 DNA sequence: TGTGACAGCAGTACCGGACAGTTTAATGAAAAACTGTTTTTT. The encoded protein is CDSSTGQFNEKLFF.

This clonotype has only a few counts. The chain employs TRBV6-6 and TRBJ2-1, with 11 bases identical to TRBD2. Looked up from germline, CDR1 is MNHNY and CDR2 is SVGAGI (reference sequence). Trimming took 8 bases from V and 4 from J; bases not matched to a gene: 10. The CDR3 runs 16 residues. The CDR3 nucleotides read TGTGCCAGCTCTCATCTAGGGACTAGCGGATACAATGAGCAGTTCTTC. It translates to CASSHLGTSGYNEQFF.

DNA for the CDR3: TGTGCCAGCAGACTAACCATGGGGACAGGGGGCGAGCAGTACTTC. Translating gives CASRLTMGTGGEQYF. The chain employs TRBV7-9 and TRBJ2-7, with 11 positions matching TRBD1. J gave up 6 bases and V 6 bases, and 10 bases lay outside the gene matches. The germline V gene has CDR1 SEHNR and CDR2 FQNEAQ (reference sequence). The CDR3 extends over 15 amino acids.

This clonotype occurred a few times. The chain recombines TRBV7-2 with TRBJ1-4; tentatively, D is TRBD1 (5 bases). This CDR3 is built from 15 residues. CDR1 and CDR2 from the germline V gene are SGHTA and FQGNSA. Trimming shortened V by 2 bases and J by 8 bases, and 15 bases separated the two germline ends. The CDR3 nucleotides are TGTGCCAGCAGCTTATTTGGGGGGACGAGAGAAAAACTGTTTTTT. Translation gives CASSLFGGTREKLFF.

This clonotype was found a few times. The CDR3 is CASRFPGLRAKNIQYF. CDR3 in DNA: TGTGCAAGTCGCTTCCCAGGCCTAAGAGCCAAAAACATTCAGTACTTC. The rearrangement links TRBV12-2 to TRBJ2-4. TRBV12-2 is annotated as a pseudogene. This CDR3 is 16 amino acids long.

The rearrangement uses TRBV6-6 and TRBJ2-3, with 10 bases matching TRBD1. Trimming cost V 2 bases and J 4 bases; bases outside gene matches: 3. The CDR3 consists of 15 residues. Germline-derived CDR1 and CDR2 are MNHNY and SVGAGI (reference sequence). DNA of the CDR3: TGTGCCAGCAGTTACCGACAGGGGGCTGCAGATACGCAGTATTTT. Translation gives CASSYRQGAADTQYF.

This clonotype was seen a few times. CDR3 sequence: CSARPPSGVAGEIATQYF. CDR3 in DNA: TGCAGTGCTAGGCCGCCGTCGGGGGTAGCGGGAGAGATCGCGACCCAGTACTTC. The J gene is TRBJ2-5, the V gene TRBV20-1; TRBD2 matches at 9 bases. V lost 3 bases to trimming and J lost 7 bases; unmatched junction nucleotides: 21. The CDR3 length is 18 residues. Germline CDR1 and CDR2: DFQATT and SNEGSKA (reference sequence).

The chain carries TRBV7-9 and TRBJ1-4; 8 bases are shared with TRBD1. The junction had 10 bases not matched to a gene; V was cut back by 5 bases and J by 8 bases. The CDR3 runs 15 residues. The germline gives CDR1 SEHNR, CDR2 FQNEAQ (reference sequence). The CDR3 region has the DNA TGTGCCAGCAGCCAGGACAGGGCGAAAGAAGAAAAACTGTTTTTT. Encoded protein: CASSQDRAKEEKLFF. The full variable domain, rest sourced from reference TRBV7-9 and TRBJ1-4, is DTGVSQNPRHKITKRGQNVTFRCDPISEHNRLYWYRQTLGQGPEFLTYFQNEAQLEKSRLLSDRFSAERPKGSFSTLEIQRTEQGDSAMYLCASSQDRAKEEKLFFGSGTQLSVL.

Only a few counts were recorded for this clonotype. The chain is built from TRBV12-3 or TRBV12-4 and TRBJ1-2; 9 bases are a match to TRBD1. V was clipped by 5 bases and J by 4 bases; unmatched bases: 8. This CDR3 comprises 15 residues. CDR3 region: CASSPGTGNIYGYTF. In nucleotides, the CDR3 is TGTGCCAGCAGTCCTGGGACAGGGAACATCTATGGCTACACCTTC.

In regard to this clonotype: A read error may explain this, as a much larger clone is one base away. This chain uses TRBV4-1 with TRBJ2-1; no clear D gene. This CDR3 is 14 amino acids long. CDR1 is MGHRA, CDR2 YSYEKL, per germline. The CDR3 here is CAGSQDPQNNEQFF. The CDR3 DNA sequence: TGCGCCGGCAGCCAAGATCCCCAGAACAATGAGCAGTTCTTC.

This clonotype was seen only a few times. The rearrangement links TRBV11-2 to TRBJ2-3; TRBD2 is a possible D gene (6 bases). Germline-derived CDR1 and CDR2 are SGHAT and FQNNGV. V was cut by 3 bases and J by 4 bases, with 20 bases left in between. The CDR3 is 17 residues long. This chain's CDR3 is CASSLGVPTSLADTQYF. The CDR3 DNA is TGTGCCAGCAGCTTGGGGGTTCCGACTAGTCTGGCAGATACGCAGTATTTT.

The V gene is TRBV2, the J gene TRBJ2-5, with D unclear. With the DNA end fitting TRBJ2-1 better, the J assignment may be wrong. Germline values: CDR1 SNHLY, CDR2 FYNNEI. The CDR3 consists of 13 residues. The CDR3 is CASIRLSEGEQFF. The CDR3 nucleotides are TGTGCCAGCATCAGACTCTCGGAAGGAGAGCAGTTCTTC.

This clonotype was detected only a few times. The chain employs TRBV29-1 and TRBJ2-3; D is unclear. This CDR3 has 13 residues. CDR1 SQVTM and CDR2 ANQGSEA come from the germline V gene. V was shortened by 4 bases and J by 0 bases, with 8 bases between the two germline ends. The CDR3 DNA reads TGCAGCGTTGGGTCCGCTAGCACAGATACGCAGTATTTT. Protein sequence: CSVGSASTDTQYF.

This rearrangement joins TRBV14 to TRBJ2-5; D perhaps matches TRBD1 (5 bases). The better agreement between TRBJ2-7 and the DNA end casts doubt on the J call. The V gene's germline CDR1 is SGHDN and CDR2 FVKESK. CDR3 size: 13 residues. Here the CDR3 DNA reads TGTGCCAGCAGCCGGGAACAGGCAAGCGAGCAGTACTTC. This gives the protein CASSREQASEQYF.

This clonotype was detected a few times. This chain uses TRBV6-4 with TRBJ2-1; 12 bases align to TRBD2. The CDR3 runs to 16 residues. Trimming at V came to 2 bases and at J to 8 bases, leaving 7 bases not matched to a gene. The germline gives CDR1 MRHNA, CDR2 SNTAGT. The CDR3 reads CASSDDPSGGADEQFF. CDR3 nucleotide sequence: TGTGCCAGCAGTGACGATCCTAGCGGGGGGGCCGATGAGCAGTTCTTC.

V is TRBV11-2 and J is TRBJ1-2; D may be TRBD1 (6 bases). The V gene lost 1 base and the J gene lost 5 bases, with 17 bases spanning the gap. The CDR3 is made up of 16 amino acids. The V gene's germline CDR1 is SGHAT and CDR2 FQNNGV. The CDR3 here is CASSLANRAGEYGYTF. The CDR3 nucleotides read TGTGCCAGCAGCTTAGCGAACAGGGCAGGAGAATATGGCTACACCTTC.

J is TRBJ2-5 and V is TRBV4-1, with 8 bases aligning to TRBD2. J lost 4 bases, V lost 3 bases, and 13 bases had no gene match. CDR3 length: 17 amino acids. CDR1 is MGHRA, CDR2 YSYEKL, per germline. The CDR3 nucleotides read TGCGCCAGCAGCCACGGTAGCGGGGTTATGCTGGTAGAGACCCAGTACTTC. It encodes CASSHGSGVMLVETQYF.